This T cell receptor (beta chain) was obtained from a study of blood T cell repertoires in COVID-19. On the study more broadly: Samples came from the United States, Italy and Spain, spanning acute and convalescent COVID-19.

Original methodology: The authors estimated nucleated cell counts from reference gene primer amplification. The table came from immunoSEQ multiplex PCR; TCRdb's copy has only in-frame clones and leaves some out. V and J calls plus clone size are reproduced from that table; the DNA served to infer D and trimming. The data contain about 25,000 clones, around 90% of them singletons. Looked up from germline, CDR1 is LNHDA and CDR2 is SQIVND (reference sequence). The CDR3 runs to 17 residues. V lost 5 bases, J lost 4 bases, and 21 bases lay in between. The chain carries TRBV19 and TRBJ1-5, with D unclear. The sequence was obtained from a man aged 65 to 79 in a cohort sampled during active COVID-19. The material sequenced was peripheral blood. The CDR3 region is CASSSGGGRSVNQPQHF. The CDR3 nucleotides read TGTGCCAGTAGTTCCGGCGGAGGACGGTCAGTTAATCAGCCCCAGCATTTT.